The 7 T cell receptor beta chains below were found in one sample sequenced in a study of sequential checkpoint blockade in melanoma. Sequencing used immunoSEQ multiplex PCR; TCRdb keeps in-frame clones, though not all of them. Seen here are some 35,000 clones, about 88% observed once, and the top ten hold 9.5% to 15%. The treatment: randomized to nivolumab then ipilimumab (arm A) or the reverse (arm B). Material: CD8+ T cells sorted from blood (inferred from file names), obtained from a patient given nivolumab and ipilimumab in sequence. The receptors were sampled from a human donor with melanoma.

The chain uses TRBV4-2 and TRBJ2-7; 8 bases agree with TRBD2. After removal of 4 bases from V and 2 bases from J, the junction contained 4 bases not matched to a gene. CDR3 length equals 14 residues. CDR1 and CDR2 (germline): LGHNA, YNFKEQ. The CDR3 reads CASSLGRGAYEQYV. The CDR3 DNA follows: TGTGCCAGCAGCCTCGGGAGGGGCGCCTACGAGCAGTACGTC.

This clone showed up just once. The genes are TRBV19 and TRBJ2-5; D uncertain. The germline V and J ends were trimmed by 5 bases and 4 bases, with 11 bases remaining between them. CDR3 size: 13 residues. Per the germline V gene, CDR1 is LNHDA and CDR2 is SQIVND (reference sequence). The CDR3 bases are TGTGCCAGTAGTCCTTTAGTTGGAGAGACCCAGTACTTC. It specifies CASSPLVGETQYF.

The chain couples TRBV6-6 to TRBJ2-7; possible D gene TRBD2, 5 bases. Trimming took off 0 bases at V and 5 bases at J, with 5 bases between the two ends. The CDR3 contains 12 residues. CDR1 and CDR2 from the germline V gene are MNHNY and SVGAGI (reference sequence). The CDR3 coding sequence is TGTGCCAGCAGTTACTCGACTAACGAGCAGTACTTC. Protein: CASSYSTNEQYF.

The chain employs TRBV27 and TRBJ2-1; 8 bases match TRBD1. Trimming removed 6 bases from V and 8 bases from J; junction bases left unmatched: 6. Per the germline V gene, CDR1 is MNHEY and CDR2 is SMNVEV (reference sequence). This CDR3 spans 13 amino acids. CDR3 loop: CASRGQGAYEQFF. As DNA, the CDR3 is TGTGCCAGCAGAGGACAGGGCGCCTATGAGCAGTTCTTC.

CDR3 coding DNA: TGTGCCAGCAGCCAGACATATCAGCCCCAGCATTTT. Protein: CASSQTYQPQHF. The rearrangement links TRBV4-2 to TRBJ1-5; the D is unclear. The CDR3 is 12 residues long. V was pared by 3 bases and J by 5 bases, with 5 bases between. Germline V CDR1 and CDR2: LGHNA, YNFKEQ.

The rearrangement uses TRBV30 and TRBJ1-3; TRBD1 agrees at 9 bases. The germline CDR1 and CDR2 sequences are GTSNPN and SVGIG (reference sequence). CDR3 length: 13 residues. V lost 2 bases to trimming and J lost 7 bases; unmatched junction nucleotides: 3. CDR3 residues: CAWSPGQGNTIYF. The CDR3 nucleotides are TGTGCCTGGAGTCCGGGACAGGGTAACACCATATATTTT.

CDR3 sequence: CASSRVLSNQPQHF. As DNA, the CDR3 is TGTGCCAGCAGTAGAGTACTTAGCAATCAGCCCCAGCATTTT. The chain couples TRBV2 to TRBJ1-5, with D unclear. Germline loops: CDR1 SNHLY, CDR2 FYNNEI. CDR3 length equals 14 residues. V was shortened by 5 bases and J by 0 bases, with 8 bases between the two germline ends.